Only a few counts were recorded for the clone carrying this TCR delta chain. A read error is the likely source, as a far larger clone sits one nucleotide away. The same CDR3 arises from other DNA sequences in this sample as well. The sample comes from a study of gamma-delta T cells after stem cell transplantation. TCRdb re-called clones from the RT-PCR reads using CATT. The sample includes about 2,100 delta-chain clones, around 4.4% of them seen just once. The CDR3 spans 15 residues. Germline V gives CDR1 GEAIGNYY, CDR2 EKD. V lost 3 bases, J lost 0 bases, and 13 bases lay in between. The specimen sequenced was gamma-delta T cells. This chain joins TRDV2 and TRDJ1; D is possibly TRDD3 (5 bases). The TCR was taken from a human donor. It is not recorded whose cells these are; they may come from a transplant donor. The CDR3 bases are TGTGCCTGTGACTTATTGGGGCCGCACACCGATAAACTCATCTTT. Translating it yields CACDLLGPHTDKLIF.